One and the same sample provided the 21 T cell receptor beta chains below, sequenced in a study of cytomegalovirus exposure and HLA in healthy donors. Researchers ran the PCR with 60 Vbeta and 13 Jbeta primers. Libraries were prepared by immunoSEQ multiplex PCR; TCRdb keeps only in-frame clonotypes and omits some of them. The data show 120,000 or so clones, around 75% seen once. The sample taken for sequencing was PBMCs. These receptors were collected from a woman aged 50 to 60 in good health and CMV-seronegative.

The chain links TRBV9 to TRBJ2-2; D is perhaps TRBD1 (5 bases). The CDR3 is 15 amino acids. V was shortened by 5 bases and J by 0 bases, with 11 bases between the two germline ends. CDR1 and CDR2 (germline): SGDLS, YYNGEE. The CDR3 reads CASSPGFPNTGELFF. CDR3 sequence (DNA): TGTGCCAGCAGTCCAGGGTTCCCGAACACCGGGGAGCTGTTTTTT. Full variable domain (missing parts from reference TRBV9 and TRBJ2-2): DSGVTQTPKHLITATGQRVTLRCSPRSGDLSVYWYQQSLDQGLQFLIQYYNGEERAKGNILERFSAQQFPDLHSELNLSSLELGDSALYFCASSPGFPNTGELFFGEGSRLTVL.

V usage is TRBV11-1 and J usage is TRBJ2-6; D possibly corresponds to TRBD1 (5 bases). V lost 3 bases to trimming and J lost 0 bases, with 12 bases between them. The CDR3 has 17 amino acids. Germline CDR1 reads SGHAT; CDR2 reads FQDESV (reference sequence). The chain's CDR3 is CASSLDITYSGANVLTF. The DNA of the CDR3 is TGTGCCAGCAGCTTGGACATTACCTACTCTGGGGCCAACGTCCTGACTTTC.

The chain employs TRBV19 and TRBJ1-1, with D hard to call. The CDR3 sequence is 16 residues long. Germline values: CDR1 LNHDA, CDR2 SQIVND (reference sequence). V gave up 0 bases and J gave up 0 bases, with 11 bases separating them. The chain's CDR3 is CASSIEGSWVNTEAFF. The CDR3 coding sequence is TGTGCCAGTAGTATAGAAGGGAGTTGGGTGAACACTGAAGCTTTCTTT.

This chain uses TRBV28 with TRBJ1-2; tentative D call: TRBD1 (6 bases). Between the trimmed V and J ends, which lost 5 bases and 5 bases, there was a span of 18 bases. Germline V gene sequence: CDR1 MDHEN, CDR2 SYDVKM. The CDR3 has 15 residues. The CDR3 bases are TGTGCCAGCAGTCCCGCCCAGGCAGGGGAGTATGGCTACACCTTC. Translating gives CASSPAQAGEYGYTF.

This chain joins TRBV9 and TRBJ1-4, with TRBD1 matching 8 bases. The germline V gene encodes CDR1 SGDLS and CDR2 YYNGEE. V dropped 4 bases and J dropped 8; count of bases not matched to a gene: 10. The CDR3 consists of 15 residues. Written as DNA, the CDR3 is TGTGCCAGCAGCCCCCGGACAGGGTATGAGGAAAAACTGTTTTTT. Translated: CASSPRTGYEEKLFF.

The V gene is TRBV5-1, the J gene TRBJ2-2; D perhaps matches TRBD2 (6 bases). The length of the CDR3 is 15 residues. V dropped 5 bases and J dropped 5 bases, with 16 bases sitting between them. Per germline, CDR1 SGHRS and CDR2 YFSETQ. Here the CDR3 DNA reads TGCGCCAGCAGTGGGACTTACACGTCAACCGGGGAGCTGTTTTTT. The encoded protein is CASSGTYTSTGELFF.

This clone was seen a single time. The CDR3 DNA follows: TGTGCCAGCTCTGAGGCAGGGAACTATGGCTACACCTTC. Amino acids: CASSEAGNYGYTF. The chain uses TRBV18 and TRBJ1-2; possibly TRBD1 for D (5 bases). Trimming pared 6 bases from V and 2 bases from J, leaving 10 bases between. Germline CDR1 and CDR2: KGHSH and LQKENI. The CDR3 has 13 amino acids.

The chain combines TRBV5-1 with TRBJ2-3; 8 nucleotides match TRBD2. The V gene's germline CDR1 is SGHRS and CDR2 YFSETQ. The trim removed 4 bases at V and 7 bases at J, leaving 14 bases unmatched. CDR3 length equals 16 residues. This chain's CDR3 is CASSPRGAGVGYTQYF. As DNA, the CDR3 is TGCGCCAGCAGCCCCCGGGGAGCGGGAGTGGGATATACGCAGTATTTT.

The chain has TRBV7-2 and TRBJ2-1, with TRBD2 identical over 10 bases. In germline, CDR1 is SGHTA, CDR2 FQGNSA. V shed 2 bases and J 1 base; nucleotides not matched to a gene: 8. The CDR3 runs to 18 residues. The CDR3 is CASSLRLAGALSYNEQFF. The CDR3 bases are TGTGCCAGCAGCTTACGGCTAGCGGGAGCTTTATCCTACAATGAGCAGTTCTTC.

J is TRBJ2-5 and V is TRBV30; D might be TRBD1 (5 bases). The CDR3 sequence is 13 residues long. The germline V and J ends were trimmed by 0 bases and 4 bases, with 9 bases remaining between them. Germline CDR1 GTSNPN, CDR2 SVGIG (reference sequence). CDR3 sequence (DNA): TGTGCCTGGAGTGTTAAGGGGTTAGAGACCCAGTACTTC. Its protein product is CAWSVKGLETQYF.

The CDR3, as DNA: TGTGCCAGCGCGCCCTTCACGGGACAGAGCTCCTACGAGCAGTACTTC. Translated: CASAPFTGQSSYEQYF. The V gene is TRBV5-5, the J gene TRBJ2-7; 7 bases map to TRBD1. V lost 7 bases, J lost 0 bases, and 13 bases stayed unmatched. Per the germline V gene, CDR1 is SGHKS and CDR2 is YYEKEE (reference sequence). This CDR3 contains 16 residues.

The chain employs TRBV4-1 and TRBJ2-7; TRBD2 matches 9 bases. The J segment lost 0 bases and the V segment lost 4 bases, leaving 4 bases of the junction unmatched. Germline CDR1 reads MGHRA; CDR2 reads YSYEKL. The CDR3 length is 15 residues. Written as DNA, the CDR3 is TGCGCCAGCAGCCTACTAGCGGGCGCCTCCTACGAGCAGTACTTC. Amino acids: CASSLLAGASYEQYF.

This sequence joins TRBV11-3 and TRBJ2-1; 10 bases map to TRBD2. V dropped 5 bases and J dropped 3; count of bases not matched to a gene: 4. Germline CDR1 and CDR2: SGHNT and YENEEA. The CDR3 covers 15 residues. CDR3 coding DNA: TGTGCCAGCAGCGTAACTAGCGGGGTCTACAATGAGCAGTTCTTC. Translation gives CASSVTSGVYNEQFF.

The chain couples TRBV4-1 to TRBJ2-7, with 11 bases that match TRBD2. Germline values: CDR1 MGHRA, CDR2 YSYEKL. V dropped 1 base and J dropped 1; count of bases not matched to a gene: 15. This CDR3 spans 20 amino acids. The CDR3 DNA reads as TGCGCCAGCAGCCAAGGGCCTCCGGGACTAGCGGATCGTCGGTCCTACGAGCAGTACTTC. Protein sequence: CASSQGPPGLADRRSYEQYF.

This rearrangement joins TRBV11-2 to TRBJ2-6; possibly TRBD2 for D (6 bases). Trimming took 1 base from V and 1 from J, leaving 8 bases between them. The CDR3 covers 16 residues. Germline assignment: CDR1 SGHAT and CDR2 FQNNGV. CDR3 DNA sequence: TGTGCCAGCAGCTTAGTTGGGGGGTCTGGGGCCAACGTCCTGACTTTC. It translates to CASSLVGGSGANVLTF. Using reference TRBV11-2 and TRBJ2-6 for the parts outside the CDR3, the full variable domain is EAGVAQSPRYKIIEKRQSVAFWCNPISGHATLYWYQQILGQGPKLLIQFQNNGVVDDSQLPKDRFSAERLKGVDSTLKIQPAKLEDSAVYLCASSLVGGSGANVLTFGAGSRLTVL.

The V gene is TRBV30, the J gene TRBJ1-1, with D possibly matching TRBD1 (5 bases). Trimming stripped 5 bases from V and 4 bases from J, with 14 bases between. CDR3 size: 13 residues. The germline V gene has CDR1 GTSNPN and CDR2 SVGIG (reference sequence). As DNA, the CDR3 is TGTGCCTGGGGGGTTACCCAGGGCACTGAAGCTTTCTTT. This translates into CAWGVTQGTEAFF.

The DNA of the CDR3 is TGTGCCAGCAGCCTGGGAAGTTCCGGGACTGGGGGGGAGCTGTTTTTT. Amino acid sequence: CASSLGSSGTGGELFF. The chain combines TRBV7-3 with TRBJ2-2; maybe TRBD2 (6 bases). CDR1 is SGHTA, CDR2 FQGTGA, per germline. V lost 5 bases to trimming and J lost 8 bases, with 21 bases between them. The CDR3 is 16 amino acids.

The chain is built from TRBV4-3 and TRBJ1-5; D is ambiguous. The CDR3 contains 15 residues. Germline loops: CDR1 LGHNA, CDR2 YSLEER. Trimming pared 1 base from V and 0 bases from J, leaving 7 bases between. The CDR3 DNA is TGCGCCAGCAGCCAAGGGGGAGATAGCAATCAGCCCCAGCATTTT. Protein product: CASSQGGDSNQPQHF.

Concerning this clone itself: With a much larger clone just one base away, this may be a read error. For the CDR3, the DNA is TGCGCCAGCAGCCAAGAAGTGGCAGAGAACACCGGGGAGCTGTTTTTT. This sequence encodes CASSQEVAENTGELFF. The chain joins TRBV4-1 to TRBJ2-2; D call uncertain. Germline loops: CDR1 MGHRA, CDR2 YSYEKL. CDR3 length equals 16 residues. Trimming removed 0 bases from V and 1 base from J, with 9 bases in between.

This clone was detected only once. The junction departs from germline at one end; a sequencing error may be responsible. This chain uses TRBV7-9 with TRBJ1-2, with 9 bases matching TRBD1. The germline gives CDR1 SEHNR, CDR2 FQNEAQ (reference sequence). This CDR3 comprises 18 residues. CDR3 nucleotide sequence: TGTTCCAGCAGCTTAGTCGGGACAGGGATGAATGTAGGCTATGGCTACACCTTC. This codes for CSSSLVGTGMNVGYGYTF.

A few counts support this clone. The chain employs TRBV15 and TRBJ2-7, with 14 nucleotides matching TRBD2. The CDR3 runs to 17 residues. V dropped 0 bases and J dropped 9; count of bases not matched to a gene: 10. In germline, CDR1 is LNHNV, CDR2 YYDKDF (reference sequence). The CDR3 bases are TGTGCCACCAGCAGAGATCTCGGACTAGCGGGAGGAGGGGGGCAGTACTTC. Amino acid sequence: CATSRDLGLAGGGGQYF.